Listed below are T cell receptor beta chains from one sample, sequenced in a study of cytomegalovirus exposure and HLA in healthy donors. Generated by immunoSEQ multiplex PCR, the TCRdb table keeps only in-frame clones and is missing some. The sample has around 100,000 clones; roughly 75% are singletons. Sequenced: PBMCs. These receptors all come from a woman aged 40 to 50 in good health and CMV-seronegative. Each CDR3 is given with its conserved first and last residue. Fields, in order: V gene, clone size, J gene, D gene, CDR3 protein, CDR3 DNA. D genes are given only for firm matches. Not every row has a clone size; where given, it reads once, few, many or a size class.

v_gene: TRBV28; abundance: NA; j_gene: TRBJ2-2; d_gene: NA; CDR3aa: CASRFGTTTTGELFF; CDR3nt: TGTGCCAGCAGGTTTGGGACAACTACCACCGGGGAGCTGTTTTTT
v_gene: TRBV2; abundance: NA; j_gene: TRBJ1-1; d_gene: NA; CDR3aa: CASPSTRATEAFF; CDR3nt: TGTGCCAGCCCCAGCACCAGGGCCACTGAAGCTTTCTTT
v_gene: TRBV4-1; abundance: NA; j_gene: TRBJ2-6; d_gene: TRBD1; CDR3aa: CASSQDYQGAPGANVLTF; CDR3nt: TGCGCCAGCAGCCAAGATTATCAGGGGGCGCCTGGGGCCAACGTCCTGACTTTC
v_gene: TRBV7-2; abundance: NA; j_gene: TRBJ2-3; d_gene: NA; CDR3aa: CASSFSVPNTQYF; CDR3nt: TGTGCCAGCAGCTTTAGCGTTCCTAATACGCAGTATTTT
v_gene: TRBV5-1; abundance: few; j_gene: TRBJ2-3; d_gene: NA; CDR3aa: CASSTQGDTQYF; CDR3nt: TGCGCCAGCAGCACCCAGGGAGATACGCAGTATTTT
v_gene: TRBV7-3; abundance: few; j_gene: TRBJ2-3; d_gene: TRBD2; CDR3aa: CASSFNPAGRGTDTQYF; CDR3nt: TGTGCCAGCAGCTTCAACCCAGCGGGAAGAGGCACAGATACGCAGTATTTT
v_gene: TRBV23-1; abundance: few; j_gene: TRBJ2-3; d_gene: NA; CDR3aa: CASSHVYRSTDTQYF; CDR3nt: TGCGCCAGCAGTCATGTGTATAGAAGCACAGATACGCAGTATTTT
v_gene: TRBV19; abundance: NA; j_gene: TRBJ1-1; d_gene: TRBD1; CDR3aa: CASLIPGQGHTEAFF; CDR3nt: TGTGCCAGCCTTATACCGGGACAGGGGCACACTGAAGCTTTCTTT
v_gene: TRBV4-1; abundance: NA; j_gene: TRBJ2-1; d_gene: NA; CDR3aa: CASSPHPLVLALSLDEQFF; CDR3nt: TGCGCCAGCAGCCCACACCCCCTCGTCCTAGCGCTGAGTCTGGATGAGCAGTTCTTC
v_gene: TRBV7-9; abundance: NA; j_gene: TRBJ1-4; d_gene: NA; CDR3aa: CASSLGGVEKLFF; CDR3nt: TGTGCCAGCAGCTTAGGGGGGGTTGAAAAACTGTTTTTT
v_gene: TRBV7-2; abundance: NA; j_gene: TRBJ2-5; d_gene: TRBD1; CDR3aa: CASSYTGAQETQYF; CDR3nt: TGTGCCAGCAGCTATACAGGGGCCCAAGAGACCCAGTACTTC
v_gene: TRBV5-1; abundance: NA; j_gene: TRBJ2-2; d_gene: NA; CDR3aa: CASSLEAAANTGELFF; CDR3nt: TGCGCCAGCAGCTTAGAGGCGGCCGCGAACACCGGGGAGCTGTTTTTT
v_gene: TRBV7-2; abundance: NA; j_gene: TRBJ2-1; d_gene: TRBD2; CDR3aa: CASSPRTSGRPYNEQFF; CDR3nt: TGTGCCAGCAGCCCCCGGACTAGCGGGAGGCCTTACAATGAGCAGTTCTTC
v_gene: TRBV18; abundance: once; j_gene: TRBJ2-1; d_gene: TRBD2; CDR3aa: CASSPIPGLAGTNEQFF; CDR3nt: TGTGCCAGCTCACCCATACCGGGACTAGCGGGGACAAATGAGCAGTTCTTC
v_gene: TRBV19; abundance: NA; j_gene: TRBJ2-7; d_gene: TRBD2; CDR3aa: CASTTSGKSYEQYF; CDR3nt: TGTGCCAGTACGACTAGCGGGAAGAGCTACGAGCAGTACTTC
v_gene: TRBV14; abundance: NA; j_gene: TRBJ2-3; d_gene: NA; CDR3aa: CASSQDPGSDTQYF; CDR3nt: TGTGCCAGCAGCCAAGACCCCGGTTCTGATACGCAGTATTTT
v_gene: TRBV7-9; abundance: NA; j_gene: TRBJ1-2; d_gene: NA; CDR3aa: CSSSFPPQGYYGYTF; CDR3nt: TGTTCCAGCAGCTTCCCACCACAGGGCTACTATGGCTACACCTTC
v_gene: TRBV28; abundance: NA; j_gene: TRBJ1-1; d_gene: NA; CDR3aa: CASSSRWRNTEAFF; CDR3nt: TGTGCCAGCAGTTCCCGATGGAGGAACACTGAAGCTTTCTTT
v_gene: TRBV9; abundance: NA; j_gene: TRBJ1-1; d_gene: TRBD1; CDR3aa: CASSPWDSLLNTEAFF; CDR3nt: TGTGCCAGCAGCCCATGGGACAGCCTTCTGAACACTGAAGCTTTCTTT
v_gene: TRBV7-2; abundance: NA; j_gene: TRBJ2-7; d_gene: TRBD1; CDR3aa: CASSYSPSGTGSYEQYF; CDR3nt: TGTGCCAGCAGCTACTCCCCCTCCGGGACAGGGTCCTACGAGCAGTACTTC
v_gene: TRBV29-1; abundance: NA; j_gene: TRBJ1-2; d_gene: NA; CDR3aa: CSVEASPRGDYGYTF; CDR3nt: TGCAGCGTTGAGGCGAGCCCCAGGGGTGACTATGGCTACACCTTC
v_gene: TRBV27; abundance: NA; j_gene: TRBJ1-2; d_gene: NA; CDR3aa: CASSLLAGQGYTF; CDR3nt: TGTGCCAGCAGTTTACTGGCGGGGCAAGGCTACACCTTC
v_gene: TRBV27; abundance: few; j_gene: TRBJ2-7; d_gene: NA; CDR3aa: CASWTSMGEQYF; CDR3nt: TGTGCCAGCTGGACTTCTATGGGGGAGCAGTACTTC
v_gene: TRBV27; abundance: NA; j_gene: TRBJ2-1; d_gene: TRBD1; CDR3aa: CASSLSAYPGQLFNEQFF; CDR3nt: TGTGCCAGCAGTTTATCCGCCTATCCGGGACAGCTGTTTAATGAGCAGTTCTTC
v_gene: TRBV7-9; abundance: few; j_gene: TRBJ2-5; d_gene: NA; CDR3aa: CASSLYDGQETQYF; CDR3nt: TGTGCCAGCAGCTTATACGACGGGCAAGAGACCCAGTACTTC
v_gene: TRBV29-1; abundance: NA; j_gene: TRBJ1-3; d_gene: NA; CDR3aa: CSVRTHTGNTIYF; CDR3nt: TGCAGCGTCCGAACTCATACTGGAAACACCATATATTTT
v_gene: TRBV7-9; abundance: once; j_gene: TRBJ1-2; d_gene: NA; CDR3aa: CSSSLETAPARHGYTF; CDR3nt: TGTTCCAGCAGCTTAGAGACAGCCCCGGCCCGTCATGGCTACACCTTC
v_gene: TRBV4-2; abundance: NA; j_gene: TRBJ1-2; d_gene: TRBD1; CDR3aa: CASSQGTGQGNYGYTF; CDR3nt: TGTGCCAGCAGCCAAGGGACGGGACAGGGTAACTATGGCTACACCTTC
v_gene: TRBV18; abundance: NA; j_gene: TRBJ1-5; d_gene: TRBD1; CDR3aa: CASSPYGTGGNQPQHF; CDR3nt: TGTGCCAGCTCACCTTACGGGACAGGGGGCAATCAGCCCCAGCATTTT
v_gene: TRBV4-1; abundance: NA; j_gene: TRBJ2-7; d_gene: NA; CDR3aa: CASSQDGQPIYEQYF; CDR3nt: TGCGCCAGCAGCCAAGATGGACAGCCTATCTACGAGCAGTACTTC
v_gene: TRBV18; abundance: NA; j_gene: TRBJ1-4; d_gene: TRBD1; CDR3aa: CASSTGTATNEKLFF; CDR3nt: TGTGCCAGCTCAACCGGGACAGCCACTAATGAAAAACTGTTTTTT
v_gene: TRBV27; abundance: few; j_gene: TRBJ1-2; d_gene: TRBD1; CDR3aa: CASSIGTGGSYGYTF; CDR3nt: TGTGCCAGCAGCATCGGGACAGGGGGCTCTTATGGCTACACCTTC
v_gene: TRBV18; abundance: NA; j_gene: TRBJ1-1; d_gene: NA; CDR3aa: CASSPFLTGSNTEAFF; CDR3nt: TGTGCCAGCTCACCCTTTCTTACAGGCTCGAACACTGAAGCTTTCTTT
v_gene: TRBV7-5; abundance: NA; j_gene: TRBJ1-2; d_gene: NA; CDR3aa: CARSLSGQGYRVYHYTF; CDR3nt: TGTGCCAGAAGCCTAAGCGGGCAGGGCTATCGAGTTTATCACTACACCTTC
v_gene: TRBV19; abundance: once; j_gene: TRBJ2-3; d_gene: TRBD1; CDR3aa: CASSPGDRPSTDTQYF; CDR3nt: TGTGCCAGTAGTCCCGGGGACAGGCCTAGCACAGATACGCAGTATTTT
v_gene: TRBV2; abundance: NA; j_gene: TRBJ1-5; d_gene: TRBD1; CDR3aa: CASSQGASNQPQHF; CDR3nt: TGTGCCAGCTCCCAGGGGGCGAGCAATCAGCCCCAGCATTTT
v_gene: TRBV9; abundance: NA; j_gene: TRBJ1-6; d_gene: TRBD1; CDR3aa: CASSVVGDRGWGNSPLHF; CDR3nt: TGTGCCAGCAGCGTAGTAGGGGACAGGGGATGGGGTAATTCACCCCTCCACTTT
v_gene: TRBV19; abundance: NA; j_gene: TRBJ1-1; d_gene: TRBD1; CDR3aa: CASSSGTGHTEAFF; CDR3nt: TGTGCCAGTAGCTCCGGGACAGGCCACACTGAAGCTTTCTTT
v_gene: TRBV5-6; abundance: NA; j_gene: TRBJ1-6; d_gene: TRBD1; CDR3aa: CASSLDGTGYSPLHF; CDR3nt: TGTGCCAGCAGCTTGGACGGGACAGGGTATTCACCCCTCCACTTT
v_gene: TRBV7-6; abundance: NA; j_gene: TRBJ2-2; d_gene: NA; CDR3aa: CASSPSRGLNTGELFF; CDR3nt: TGTGCCAGCAGCCCAAGTAGGGGATTGAACACCGGGGAGCTGTTTTTT
v_gene: TRBV6-6; abundance: NA; j_gene: TRBJ2-6; d_gene: NA; CDR3aa: CASRGQLSGANVLTF; CDR3nt: TGTGCCAGCAGGGGACAACTCTCTGGGGCCAACGTCCTGACTTTC
v_gene: TRBV5-6; abundance: NA; j_gene: TRBJ2-3; d_gene: TRBD2; CDR3aa: CASRTSGRALADTQYF; CDR3nt: TGTGCCAGCAGGACTAGCGGGAGGGCCTTAGCAGATACGCAGTATTTT
v_gene: TRBV28; abundance: NA; j_gene: TRBJ2-7; d_gene: NA; CDR3aa: CASMGSPLYEQYF; CDR3nt: TGTGCCAGCATGGGCAGTCCCCTCTACGAGCAGTACTTC
v_gene: TRBV2; abundance: NA; j_gene: TRBJ1-4; d_gene: NA; CDR3aa: CASGPLRGLVEKLFF; CDR3nt: TGTGCCAGCGGACCTTTAAGGGGACTGGTTGAAAAACTGTTTTTT
v_gene: TRBV7-2; abundance: NA; j_gene: TRBJ2-7; d_gene: NA; CDR3aa: CASSWARLSYEQYF; CDR3nt: TGTGCCAGCAGCTGGGCCCGGCTGTCCTACGAGCAGTACTTC